This T cell receptor (beta chain) was recovered during a study of human T cells and chemical hapten exposure. Each CDR3 protein is one row after TCRdb ran MiXCR on the RACE reads. The profile shows some 90,000 distinct CDR3 sequences, under 13% of them singletons. The time point here: patch test 3, about 24 weeks after DPC sensitization. Stated treatment: therapeutic diphenylcyclopropenone sensitization with weekly scalp DPC. The input for sequencing was whole blood, taken in connection with sensitization to the hapten diphenylcyclopropenone (DPC). The source is a woman in her 30s with alopecia areata. Some clones in this sample may be carry-over from other donors' samples.

The CDR3 nucleotides are TGCGCCAGCAGCTATAGCGGGGGGCAGACCCAGTACTTC. Protein product: CASSYSGGQTQYF. V gene TRBV5-1 combines with J gene TRBJ2-5; 10 nucleotides match TRBD2. V lost 3 bases to trimming and J lost 6 bases; unmatched junction nucleotides: 2. This CDR3 spans 13 amino acids. Per germline, CDR1 SGHRS and CDR2 YFSETQ.